The 19 T cell receptor beta chains below were found in one sample sequenced in a study of CD8 T cells in ankylosing spondylitis. Via MiXCR, TCRdb re-called the 5' RACE reads, giving one row per CDR3 protein. The table has about 66,000 distinct CDR3 sequences, around 6.5% seen once; the top ten hold 5%. Source material: synovial fluid, either unsorted or a sorted T cell fraction (not recorded which). These receptors were obtained from a male donor with ankylosing spondylitis.

This clonotype was seen a few times. The rearrangement uses TRBV28 and TRBJ2-7; 8 bases are a match to TRBD1. This CDR3 comprises 14 residues. The V and J ends lost 3 bases and 0 bases, in that order; junction bases with no gene match: 1. The germline V gene encodes CDR1 MDHEN and CDR2 SYDVKM. The CDR3 loop reads CASSLGQDSYEQYF. The CDR3 DNA is TGTGCCAGCAGTTTGGGACAGGACTCCTACGAGCAGTACTTC.

This clonotype has at least ten counts. CDR3 coding DNA: TGTGCCAGCAGCCTCCGGAGGGAAGCCCAATCACCCCTCCACTTT. This gives the protein CASSLRREAQSPLHF. The V and J genes are TRBV6-1 and TRBJ1-6; D call uncertain. Per the germline V gene, CDR1 is MNHNS and CDR2 is SASEGT. The CDR3 contains 15 residues. The V end lost 6 bases, the J end lost 10 bases, and 19 bases lay between the germline ends.

This clonotype showed up just a few times. The chain links TRBV20-1 to TRBJ1-5, with TRBD1 matching 7 bases. The V and J ends lost 5 bases and 5 bases, in that order; junction bases with no gene match: 6. Germline CDR1 DFQATT, CDR2 SNEGSKA (reference sequence). The CDR3 is 13 residues long. CDR3 residues: CSAATGVDQPQHF. In DNA form, the CDR3 reads TGCAGTGCTGCCACAGGGGTAGATCAGCCCCAGCATTTT.

V is TRBV27 and J is TRBJ2-1; D call uncertain. Germline lookup yields CDR1 MNHEY and CDR2 SMNVEV (reference sequence). CDR3 length: 12 amino acids. Deletions cut 8 bases from V and 6 bases from J, with 11 bases between. The CDR3: CASAYNFNEQFF. The DNA for the CDR3 is TGTGCCAGCGCATATAACTTCAATGAGCAGTTCTTC.

This clonotype was seen many times. The gene calls are TRBV29-1 and TRBJ1-1, with 7 bases identical to TRBD1. J was trimmed by 5 bases and V by 3 bases; bases with no gene match: 6. The V gene's germline CDR1 is SQVTM and CDR2 ANQGSEA. The CDR3 sequence is 13 residues long. This CDR3 reads CSVENRGGTEAFF. CDR3 in DNA: TGCAGCGTTGAGAACAGGGGTGGGACTGAAGCTTTCTTT.

This clonotype was observed many times. The rearrangement uses TRBV6-2 or TRBV6-3 and TRBJ1-2; D is unclear. Germline V gives CDR1 MNHEY, CDR2 SVGEGT. The CDR3 sequence is 14 residues long. The V and J ends lost 5 bases and 5 bases respectively, with 15 bases between them. CDR3 nucleotides: TGTGCCAGCAGTCCCACGGATCCTCTATATGGCTACACCTTC. This sequence encodes CASSPTDPLYGYTF.

V and J are TRBV14 and TRBJ2-5; TRBD1 agrees at 8 bases. Germline V gene sequence: CDR1 SGHDN, CDR2 FVKESK. V lost 3 bases, J lost 4 bases, and 4 bases stayed unmatched. CDR3 length equals 14 residues. CDR3 nucleotide sequence: TGTGCCAGCAGCCACTGGACAGGGAGAGAGACCCAGTACTTC. Its translation is CASSHWTGRETQYF.

This clonotype was detected ten times or more. The chain joins TRBV19 to TRBJ1-5; D is unclear. CDR1 is LNHDA and CDR2 is SQIVND in the germline V gene (reference sequence). CDR3 length: 13 residues. V lost 2 bases and J lost 5, with 7 bases in between. Here the CDR3 DNA reads TGTGCCAGTAGTATATCTATCGATCAGCCCCAGCATTTT. Translation gives CASSISIDQPQHF.

The CDR3 reads CASSPFPRAVPQNLTMEQFF. DNA of the CDR3: TGTGCCAGCAGCCCTTTTCCACGGGCGGTACCTCAGAACTTAACAATGGAGCAGTTCTTC. This chain links TRBV7-8 with TRBJ2-1; D is uncertain. Deletions cut 5 bases from V and 10 bases from J, with 36 bases between. Germline V gives CDR1 SGHVS, CDR2 FQNEAQ. There are 20 residues in the CDR3.

The chain has TRBV3-1 and TRBJ2-3; no definite D call. Looked up from germline, CDR1 is LGHDT and CDR2 is YNNKEL (reference sequence). The CDR3 consists of 14 residues. V shed 1 base and J shed 6 bases, with 11 bases lying between them. The CDR3 reads CASSQVSGSDTQYF. As DNA, the CDR3 is TGTGCCAGCAGCCAAGTATCGGGTTCCGATACGCAGTATTTT.

V and J are TRBV11-3 and TRBJ2-7; D unclear. The CDR3 is 12 residues long. Looked up from germline, CDR1 is SGHNT and CDR2 is YENEEA. Trimming pared 1 base from V and 3 bases from J, leaving 4 bases between. Here the CDR3 reads CASSLVHYEQYF. The CDR3 DNA is TGTGCCAGCAGCTTAGTTCACTACGAGCAGTACTTC. Combining the CDR3 with reference TRBV11-3 and TRBJ2-7 gives the whole variable domain EAGVVQSPRYKIIEKKQPVAFWCNPISGHNTLYWYLQNLGQGPELLIRYENEEAVDDSQLPKDRFSAERLKGVDSTLKIQPAELGDSAVYLCASSLVHYEQYFGPGTRLTVT.

The table lists this clonotype with a few counts. The chain links TRBV11-3 to TRBJ2-1; a weak D match, TRBD2 (5 bases). Per germline, CDR1 SGHNT and CDR2 YENEEA. Trimming shortened V by 6 bases and J by 5 bases, and 20 bases separated the two germline ends. CDR3 length equals 16 residues. CDR3 in amino acids: CASSSRGPGWDNEQFF. CDR3 bases: TGTGCCAGCAGTTCCCGCGGCCCGGGATGGGACAATGAGCAGTTCTTC.

There are many counts of this clonotype. The chain joins TRBV7-9 to TRBJ1-2; D perhaps matches TRBD1 (6 bases). The CDR3 contains 14 residues. Germline V CDR1 and CDR2: SEHNR, FQNEAQ (reference sequence). Trimming took off 1 base at V and 5 bases at J, with 11 bases between the two ends. The CDR3, as DNA: TGTGCCAGCAGCTTAGATGGGGGCGCGTATGGCTACACCTTC. It encodes CASSLDGGAYGYTF.

This clonotype was observed many times. The chain links TRBV7-8 to TRBJ2-2; 9 bases fit TRBD1. CDR3 length: 15 amino acids. J was trimmed by 5 bases and V by 5 bases; bases with no gene match: 6. In germline, CDR1 is SGHVS, CDR2 FQNEAQ. The CDR3 protein is CASSHRGRGTGELFF. The CDR3 DNA follows: TGTGCCAGCAGCCACAGGGGGCGTGGGACCGGGGAGCTGTTTTTT.

The chain has TRBV20-1 and TRBJ2-2; D remains ambiguous. Trimming pared 2 bases from V and 5 bases from J, leaving 9 bases between. The CDR3 contains 13 residues. CDR1 is DFQATT and CDR2 is SNEGSKA in the germline V gene (reference sequence). CDR3 bases: TGCAGTGCTAGATCCCACCGAACCGGGGAGCTGTTTTTT. It codes for CSARSHRTGELFF.

In its sample, this clonotype was seen a few times. The rearrangement links TRBV19 to TRBJ2-7; 8 bases align to TRBD1. V shed 4 bases, J shed 5 bases, and the junction held 4 bases outside the gene matches. This CDR3 is built from 13 residues. The germline gives CDR1 LNHDA, CDR2 SQIVND (reference sequence). The CDR3 sequence is CASSRDRIHEQYF. The CDR3 DNA sequence: TGTGCCAGTAGTAGGGACAGGATCCACGAGCAGTACTTC.

This clonotype was counted many times. The chain combines TRBV14 with TRBJ2-1; no firm D call. This CDR3 is built from 12 residues. Germline assignment: CDR1 SGHDN and CDR2 FVKESK. Between the trimmed V and J ends, which lost 0 bases and 9 bases, there was a span of 6 bases. In DNA, the CDR3 is TGTGCCAGCAGCCAAGACCGGACTGAGCAGTTCTTC. Its protein product is CASSQDRTEQFF.

This clonotype was detected only a few times. V gene TRBV27 combines with J gene TRBJ2-4, with D unclear. The CDR3 spans 16 residues. Deletions cut 2 bases from V and 0 bases from J, with 11 bases between. From germline, CDR1 is MNHEY and CDR2 SMNVEV (reference sequence). The CDR3 spells CASSLKGRLAKNIQYF. The CDR3 coding sequence is TGTGCCAGCAGTTTAAAGGGCCGACTAGCCAAAAACATTCAGTACTTC.

The V and J genes are TRBV11-3 and TRBJ2-5, with a possible D match to TRBD2 (5 bases). The CDR3 totals 14 residues. Germline CDR1 and CDR2: SGHNT and YENEEA. Trimming removed 1 base from V and 4 bases from J, with 10 bases in between. The CDR3 bases are TGTGCCAGCAGCTTAGTAGCGAGAGGAGAGACCCAGTACTTC. Its translation is CASSLVARGETQYF.